This TCR beta chain appears in the sequencing data of a study of PD-1 blockade in classical Hodgkin lymphoma. Findings and limits, study-wide: Relative to healthy donors, newly diagnosed patients reportedly had lower baseline TCR diversity, which was reported as lower still in relapsed/refractory patients.

Specified time point: newly diagnosed, previously untreated cHL patient sample. CD8+ T cell isolation from thawed PBMCs was performed by magnetic negative selection. Data came from immunoSEQ multiplex PCR; TCRdb stores just in-frame clones and leaves some out. Of about 3,200 clones listed, roughly 70% are singletons. Concerning this clone itself: Its antigen is undetermined.

This receptor was identified in a human donor with classical Hodgkin lymphoma. The material sequenced was CD8+ T cells from blood.

The CDR3 protein is CASSPGLAGWNTGELFF. The CDR3 nucleotides read TGTGCCAGCAGCCCGGGACTAGCGGGTTGGAACACCGGGGAGCTGTTTTTT. This chain uses TRBV27 with TRBJ2-2; TRBD2 matches 12 bases. Germline V gene data show CDR1 as MNHEY and CDR2 as SMNVEV (reference sequence). The CDR3 has 17 residues. V lost 6 bases, J lost 1 base, and 6 bases stayed unmatched.